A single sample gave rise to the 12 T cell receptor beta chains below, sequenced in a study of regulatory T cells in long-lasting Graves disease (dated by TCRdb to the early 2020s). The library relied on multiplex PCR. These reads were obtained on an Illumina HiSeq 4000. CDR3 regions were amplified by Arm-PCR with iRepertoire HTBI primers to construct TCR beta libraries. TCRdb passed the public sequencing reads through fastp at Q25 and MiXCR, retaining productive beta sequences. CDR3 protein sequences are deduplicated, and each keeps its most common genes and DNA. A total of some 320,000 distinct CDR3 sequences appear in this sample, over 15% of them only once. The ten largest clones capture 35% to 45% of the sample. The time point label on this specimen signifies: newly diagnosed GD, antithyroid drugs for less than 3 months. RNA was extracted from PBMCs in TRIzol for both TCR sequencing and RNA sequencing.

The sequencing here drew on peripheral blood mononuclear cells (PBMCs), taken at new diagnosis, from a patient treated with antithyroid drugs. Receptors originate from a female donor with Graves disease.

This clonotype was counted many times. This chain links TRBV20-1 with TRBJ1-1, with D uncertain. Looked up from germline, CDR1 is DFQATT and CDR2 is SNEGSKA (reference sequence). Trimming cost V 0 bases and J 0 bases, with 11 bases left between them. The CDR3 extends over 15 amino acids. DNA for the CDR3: TGCAGTGCTAGAGATTTTTTACGCTTGAACACTGAAGCTTTCTTT. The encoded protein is CSARDFLRLNTEAFF.

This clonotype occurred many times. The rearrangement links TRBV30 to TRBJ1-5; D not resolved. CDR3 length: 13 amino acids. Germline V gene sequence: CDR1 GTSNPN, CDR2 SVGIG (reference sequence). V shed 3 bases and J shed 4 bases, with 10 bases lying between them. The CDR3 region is CAWRPGQNQPQHF. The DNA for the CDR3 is TGTGCCTGGAGGCCAGGCCAAAATCAGCCCCAGCATTTT.

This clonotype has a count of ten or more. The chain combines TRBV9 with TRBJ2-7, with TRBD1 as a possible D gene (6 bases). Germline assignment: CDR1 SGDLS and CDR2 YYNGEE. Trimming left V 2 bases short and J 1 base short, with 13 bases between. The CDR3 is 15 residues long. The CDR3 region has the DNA TGTGCCAGCAGCGTTTCAGGGGTGAGATCCTACGAGCAGTACTTC. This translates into CASSVSGVRSYEQYF.

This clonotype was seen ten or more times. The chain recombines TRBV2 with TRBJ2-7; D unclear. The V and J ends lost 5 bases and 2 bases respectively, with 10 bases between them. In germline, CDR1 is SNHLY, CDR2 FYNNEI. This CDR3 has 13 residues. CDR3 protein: CASSFGSTYEQYF. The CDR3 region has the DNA TGTGCCAGCAGTTTCGGGTCAACCTACGAGCAGTACTTC.

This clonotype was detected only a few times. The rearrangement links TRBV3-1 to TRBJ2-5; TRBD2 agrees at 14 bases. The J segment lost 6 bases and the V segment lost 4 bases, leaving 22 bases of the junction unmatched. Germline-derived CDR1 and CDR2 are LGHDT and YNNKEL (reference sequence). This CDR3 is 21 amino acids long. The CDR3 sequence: CASSLFLRDGRGTSGRKTQYF. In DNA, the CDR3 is TGTGCCAGCAGCCTCTTCCTCCGGGACGGAAGAGGGACTAGCGGGAGAAAGACCCAGTACTTC.

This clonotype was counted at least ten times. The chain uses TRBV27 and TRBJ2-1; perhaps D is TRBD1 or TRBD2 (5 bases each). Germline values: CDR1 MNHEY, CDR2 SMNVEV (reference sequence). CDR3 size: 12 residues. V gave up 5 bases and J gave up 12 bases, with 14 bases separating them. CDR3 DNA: TGTGCCAGCAGTCTCCAGGGTGGAGGGCAGTTCTTC. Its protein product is CASSLQGGGQFF.

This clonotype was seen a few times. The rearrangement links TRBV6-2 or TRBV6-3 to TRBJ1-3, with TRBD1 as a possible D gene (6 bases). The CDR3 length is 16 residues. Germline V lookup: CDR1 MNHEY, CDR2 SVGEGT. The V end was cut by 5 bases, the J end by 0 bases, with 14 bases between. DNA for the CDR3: TGTGCCAGCAGTAGGGGGTTTGGAGACTCTGGAAACACCATATATTTT. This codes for CASSRGFGDSGNTIYF.

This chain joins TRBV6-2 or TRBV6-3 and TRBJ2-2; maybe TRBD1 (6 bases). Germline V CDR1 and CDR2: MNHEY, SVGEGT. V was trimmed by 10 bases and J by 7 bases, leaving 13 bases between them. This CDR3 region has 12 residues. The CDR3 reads CATRKGGGELFF. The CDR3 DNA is TGTGCCACCAGGAAAGGGGGCGGGGAGCTGTTTTTT.

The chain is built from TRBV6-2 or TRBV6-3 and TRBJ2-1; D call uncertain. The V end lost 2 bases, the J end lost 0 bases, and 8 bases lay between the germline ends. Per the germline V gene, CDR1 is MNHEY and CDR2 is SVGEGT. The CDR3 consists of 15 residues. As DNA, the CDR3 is TGTGCCAGCAGTTACAGAAAGAGCTCCTACAATGAGCAGTTCTTC. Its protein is CASSYRKSSYNEQFF.

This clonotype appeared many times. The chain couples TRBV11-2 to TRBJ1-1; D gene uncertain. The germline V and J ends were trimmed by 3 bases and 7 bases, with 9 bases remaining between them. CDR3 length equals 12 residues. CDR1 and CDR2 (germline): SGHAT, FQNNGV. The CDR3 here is CASSLSTLEAFF. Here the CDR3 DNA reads TGTGCCAGCAGCTTGAGCACCCTTGAAGCTTTCTTT. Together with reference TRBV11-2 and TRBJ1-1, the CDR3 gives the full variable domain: EAGVAQSPRYKIIEKRQSVAFWCNPISGHATLYWYQQILGQGPKLLIQFQNNGVVDDSQLPKDRFSAERLKGVDSTLKIQPAKLEDSAVYLCASSLSTLEAFFGQGTRLTVV.

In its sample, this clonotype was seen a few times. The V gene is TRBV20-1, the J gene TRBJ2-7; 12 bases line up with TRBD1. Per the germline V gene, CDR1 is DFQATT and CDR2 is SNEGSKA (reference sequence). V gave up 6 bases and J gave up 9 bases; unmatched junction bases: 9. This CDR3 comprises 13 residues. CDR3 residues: CSARRDRGHRQYF. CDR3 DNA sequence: TGCAGTGCGCGCCGGGACAGGGGGCACCGGCAGTACTTC.

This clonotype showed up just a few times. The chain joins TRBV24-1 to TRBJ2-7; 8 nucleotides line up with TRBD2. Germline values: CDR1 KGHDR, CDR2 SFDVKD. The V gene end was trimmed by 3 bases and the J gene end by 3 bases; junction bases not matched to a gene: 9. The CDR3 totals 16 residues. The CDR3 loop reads CATSDPGGSGNYEQYF. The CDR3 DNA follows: TGTGCCACCAGTGATCCGGGGGGTAGCGGGAACTACGAGCAGTACTTC.